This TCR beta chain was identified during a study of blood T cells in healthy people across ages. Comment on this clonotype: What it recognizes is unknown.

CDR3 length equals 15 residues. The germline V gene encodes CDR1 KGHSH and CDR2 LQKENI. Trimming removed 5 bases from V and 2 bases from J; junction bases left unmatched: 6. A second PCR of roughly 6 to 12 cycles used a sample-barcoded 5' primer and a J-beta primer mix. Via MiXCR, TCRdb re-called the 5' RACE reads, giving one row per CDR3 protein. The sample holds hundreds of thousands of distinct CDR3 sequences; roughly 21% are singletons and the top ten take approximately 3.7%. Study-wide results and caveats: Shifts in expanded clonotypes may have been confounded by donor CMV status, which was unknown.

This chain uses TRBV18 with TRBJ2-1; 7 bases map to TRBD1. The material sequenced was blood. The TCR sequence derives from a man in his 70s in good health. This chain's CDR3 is CASSASQGAYNEQFF. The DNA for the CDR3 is TGTGCCAGCTCAGCGAGCCAGGGGGCCTACAATGAGCAGTTCTTC.